The present T cell receptor beta chain was sequenced within a study of blood T cell repertoires in COVID-19. Per the study methods: Quantification of nucleated cells was approximated via reference gene primer amplification. Using immunoSEQ multiplex PCR, the repertoire was profiled, and TCRdb retains in-frame clones only, with some absent. V and J calls and clone size follow that table, whereas D and trimming were derived from the DNA. The sample holds under 350,000 clones, around 90% seen once. This clone was found once. Germline loops: CDR1 SGHAT, CDR2 FQNNGV. The CDR3 contains 14 residues. Trimming pared 1 base from V and 2 bases from J, leaving 9 bases between.

Source material: peripheral blood. The source of this sequence is a woman in her twenties or thirties with COVID-19, enrolled during active disease. The rearrangement uses TRBV11-2 and TRBJ2-7, with D tentatively TRBD2 (5 bases). The CDR3 region has the DNA TGTGCCAGCAGCTTAGTCGCGGGCCCCTACGAGCAGTACTTC. The encoded protein is CASSLVAGPYEQYF.